This TCR beta chain was sequenced during a study of sequential checkpoint blockade in melanoma. Regarding this clone: Its target is not known.

The study, taken as a whole, reports: Clinical benefit was about 30 times likelier when tumor T-cell fraction and clonality increased.

Described treatment: randomized to nivolumab then ipilimumab (arm A) or the reverse (arm B). This CDR3 contains 15 residues. Germline CDR1 LNHDA, CDR2 SQIVND (reference sequence). V shed 1 base and J shed 11 bases, with 20 bases lying between them. Here immunoSEQ multiplex PCR was the method, and the copy in TCRdb shows in-frame clones only, minus some. The sample lists around 3,000 clones; 15% to 20% were seen once. The genes are TRBV19 and TRBJ1-1, with D possibly being TRBD1 (5 bases). The source material was tumor tissue (inferred from file names), sampled from a patient given nivolumab and ipilimumab in sequence. This TCR derives from a human donor with melanoma. The CDR3 sequence: CASSIVAGPLPVAFF. CDR3 DNA: TGTGCCAGTAGTATAGTAGCAGGGCCCTTACCTGTGGCTTTCTTT.